Each of the 10 T cell receptor beta chains below was sequenced from the same sample in a study of response to subunit inactivated influenza vaccine. TCRdb re-called the RT-PCR reads through MiXCR, storing one row per CDR3 protein. The sample holds about 780,000 distinct CDR3 sequences; approximately 17% are singletons and the top ten take around 9.9%. Sequences were derived from PBMCs from blood, sampled around 5 days after vaccination. All receptors derive from a man in his fifties or sixties who received an inactivated influenza vaccine.

At least ten counts were recorded for this clonotype. At one end the junction does not follow the germline gene, possibly because of a read error. This chain connects TRBV3-1 to TRBJ2-3, with D tentatively TRBD1 (6 bases). The CDR3 loop spans 13 amino acids. Germline CDR1 reads LGHDT; CDR2 reads YNNKEL (reference sequence). CDR3 nucleotide sequence: TGTGCCAGCAGCCCGCGGACAGCAGAGACGCAGTATTTT. As protein: CASSPRTAETQYF.

The chain employs TRBV6-2 or TRBV6-3 and TRBJ2-7, with D perhaps TRBD1 (5 bases). Trimming removed 1 base at V and 2 bases at J, with 12 bases between. Germline CDR1 reads MNHEY; CDR2 reads SVGEGT. This CDR3 is built from 15 residues. The CDR3 sequence: CASSYFSAGPYEQYF. CDR3 DNA sequence: TGTGCCAGCAGTTACTTTTCCGCAGGGCCCTACGAGCAGTACTTC.

This clonotype was observed a few times. This chain uses TRBV5-1 with TRBJ2-3; D remains ambiguous. CDR1 is SGHRS, CDR2 YFSETQ, per germline. CDR3 length equals 15 residues. Between the trimmed V and J ends, which lost 4 bases and 6 bases, there was a span of 18 bases. CDR3 in DNA: TGCGCCAGCAGCCCGAGTGGGGTCTTTATGGATACGCAGTATTTT. Translated: CASSPSGVFMDTQYF.

This clonotype was detected ten times or more. One end of the junction fails to match germline, which may point to a read error. The DNA for the CDR3 is TGCGCCAGCAGCCCCGGGGTCCAAGAGACCCAGTACTTC. Protein product: CASSPGVQETQYF. V usage is TRBV18 and J usage is TRBJ2-5; D possibly corresponds to TRBD2 (5 bases). The CDR3 extends over 13 amino acids. From germline, CDR1 is KGHSH and CDR2 LQKENI.

The chain has TRBV9 and TRBJ2-1; possibly TRBD2 for D (7 bases). V shed 2 bases and J shed 8 bases, with 20 bases lying between them. CDR3 length equals 16 residues. From germline, CDR1 is SGDLS and CDR2 YYNGEE. The CDR3 reads CASSVSPGGGPYEQFF. CDR3 DNA: TGTGCCAGCAGCGTTTCGCCTGGGGGGGGCCCCTATGAGCAGTTCTTC.

The chain links TRBV5-1 to TRBJ2-1; D remains unclear. Trimming pared 5 bases from V and 6 bases from J, leaving 15 bases between. Germline V gene sequence: CDR1 SGHRS, CDR2 YFSETQ. The CDR3 loop spans 14 amino acids. CDR3 nucleotide sequence: TGCGCCAGCAGTCATGGGGAAGAAGGCAATGAGCAGTTCTTC. Its protein product is CASSHGEEGNEQFF.

This clonotype appeared many times. The rearrangement joins TRBV5-4 to TRBJ2-1; TRBD1 might be the D (7 bases). V lost 1 base, J lost 4 bases, and 12 bases lay in between. The germline CDR1 and CDR2 sequences are SGHNT and YYREEE (reference sequence). The CDR3 is made up of 15 amino acids. DNA of the CDR3: TGTGCCAGCAGCTTGACAGGGGCGGGATACAATGAGCAGTTCTTC. Its protein is CASSLTGAGYNEQFF.

This clonotype was detected ten times or more. At one end, the junction sequence differs from germline, possibly due to a read error. The rearrangement links TRBV4-3 to TRBJ2-7, with a possible D match to TRBD2 (5 bases). Germline assignment: CDR1 LGHNA and CDR2 YSLEER. This CDR3 has 13 amino acids. CDR3 bases: TGTGCCAGCAGCCAAGACCGGGACTACGAGCAGTACTTC. Residues: CASSQDRDYEQYF.

This clonotype came up a few times. The chain has TRBV12-5 and TRBJ2-7; D call uncertain. Germline values: CDR1 LGHNT, CDR2 FRNRAP. CDR3 length: 15 residues. V lost 1 base to trimming and J lost 2 bases, with 12 bases between them. The CDR3 region has the DNA TGTGCTAGTGGTTTGGCCTTAGGGTTTCCCTACGAGCAGTACTTC. Translating it yields CASGLALGFPYEQYF.

This clonotype was detected only a few times. The J gene is TRBJ1-5, the V gene TRBV7-9; D possibly corresponds to TRBD1 (5 bases). Germline-derived CDR1 and CDR2 are SEHNR and FQNEAQ (reference sequence). V was trimmed by 5 bases and J by 4 bases, leaving 15 bases between them. The CDR3 has 15 amino acids. CDR3 region: CASSLGQGENQPQHF. CDR3 DNA sequence: TGTGCCAGCAGCCTGGGGCAGGGTGAAAATCAGCCCCAGCATTTT.